These 20 T cell receptor beta chains share one sample of origin, sequenced in a study of T-cell reconstitution after alpha-beta-depleted transplantation in children. Unique molecular identifiers featured in how the TCRbeta library was prepared. TCRdb ran MiXCR on the PCR reads and lists one entry per CDR3 protein. The table lists 490,000 or so distinct CDR3 sequences, roughly an eighth of them singletons. The sample in question was PBMCs from the stem cell graft donor, obtained from the stem cell graft. These receptors originate from a human donor who donated a stem cell graft to a child with combined immunodeficiency.

This clonotype has at least ten counts. J is TRBJ2-1 and V is TRBV20-1; no clear D. The germline V and J ends were trimmed by 6 bases and 2 bases, with 8 bases remaining between them. The CDR3 has 12 amino acids. In germline, CDR1 is DFQATT, CDR2 SNEGSKA (reference sequence). The CDR3 sequence is CSAPGTYNEQFF. As DNA, the CDR3 is TGCAGTGCCCCCGGTACCTACAATGAGCAGTTCTTC.

This clonotype was counted ten times or more. The chain combines TRBV4-3 with TRBJ2-2; 9 bases agree with TRBD2. The ends lost 3 bases at V and 4 bases at J; junction bases unmatched: 9. Germline values: CDR1 LGHNA, CDR2 YSLEER. The CDR3 has 17 residues. Here the CDR3 reads CASSHGLAGDSTGELFF. For the CDR3, the DNA is TGCGCCAGCAGCCACGGATTAGCGGGGGATAGCACCGGGGAGCTGTTTTTT.

This clonotype was detected many times. This chain connects TRBV15 to TRBJ2-5; 7 bases map to TRBD2. Trimming at V came to 8 bases and at J to 5 bases, leaving 8 bases not matched to a gene. Germline assignment: CDR1 LNHNV and CDR2 YYDKDF (reference sequence). The CDR3 loop spans 13 amino acids. CDR3 sequence (DNA): TGTGCCACCCGACTGACTAGCCGCGAGACCCAGTACTTC. It is translated as CATRLTSRETQYF.

This clonotype has only a few counts. The rearrangement joins TRBV27 to TRBJ2-2, with TRBD2 as a possible D gene (5 bases). The V end lost 4 bases, the J end lost 3 bases, and 12 bases lay between the germline ends. Germline V CDR1 and CDR2: MNHEY, SMNVEV (reference sequence). This CDR3 contains 15 residues. The DNA of the CDR3 is TGTGCCAGCAGTTCATTCGAGGGCTACACCGGGGAGCTGTTTTTT. It specifies CASSSFEGYTGELFF.

Many counts were recorded for this clonotype. This chain links TRBV4-3 with TRBJ1-6, with D possibly matching TRBD1 (5 bases). V shed 4 bases and J shed 6 bases, with 13 bases lying between them. The CDR3 length is 15 residues. In germline, CDR1 is LGHNA, CDR2 YSLEER. The CDR3 DNA is TGCGCCAGCAGCCGGACATTGGCCTCTAATTCACCCCTCCACTTT. Amino acids: CASSRTLASNSPLHF.

This clonotype has just a few counts. The chain has TRBV27 and TRBJ1-2; 9 positions agree with TRBD1. The CDR3 sequence is 17 residues long. Germline trimming cut 4 bases from V and 3 bases from J; bases unmatched to any gene: 12. The germline gives CDR1 MNHEY, CDR2 SMNVEV (reference sequence). This CDR3 reads CASSSIPQGQGYYGYTF. CDR3 DNA sequence: TGTGCCAGCAGTTCCATCCCCCAGGGACAGGGATACTATGGCTACACCTTC.

The V and J genes are TRBV5-1 and TRBJ2-1; 7 bases agree with TRBD2. Germline V lookup: CDR1 SGHRS, CDR2 YFSETQ. Unmatched junction bases numbered 6, after V lost 2 bases and J lost 4 bases. The CDR3 runs to 15 residues. CDR3 nucleotides: TGCGCCAGCAGCTTCCGGGACTACCTTTACAATGAGCAGTTCTTC. Amino acid sequence: CASSFRDYLYNEQFF.

In its sample, this clonotype was seen many times. The chain combines TRBV12-3 or TRBV12-4 with TRBJ2-1; D remains unclear. The CDR3 consists of 11 residues. Trimming took 4 bases from V and 10 from J, leaving 8 bases between them. CDR3 nucleotide sequence: TGTGCCAGCAGTTCCCCAATCGAGCAGTTCTTC. Its translation is CASSSPIEQFF.

This clonotype was recorded at least ten times. The chain recombines TRBV12-3 or TRBV12-4 with TRBJ2-3; a weak D match, TRBD2 (6 bases). The germline V and J ends were trimmed by 7 bases and 1 base, with 15 bases remaining between them. The CDR3 runs 15 residues. The CDR3 DNA follows: TGTGCCAGCAACAAGATGGGGGAGGGCACAGATACGCAGTATTTT. Translation: CASNKMGEGTDTQYF.

The chain is built from TRBV4-2 and TRBJ2-1; 9 bases align to TRBD1. CDR1 LGHNA and CDR2 YNFKEQ come from the germline V gene. The CDR3 has 14 amino acids. With 4 bases clipped from V and 7 bases from J, the junction kept 5 bases outside the gene matches. The CDR3: CASSLRQGGNEQFF. Here the CDR3 DNA reads TGTGCCAGCAGCCTTCGACAGGGGGGGAATGAGCAGTTCTTC.

This chain joins TRBV18 and TRBJ2-5, with TRBD2 matching 14 bases. The CDR3 loop spans 17 amino acids. V lost 0 bases and J lost 4; bases outside the gene matches: 4. Per the germline V gene, CDR1 is KGHSH and CDR2 is LQKENI. In nucleotides, the CDR3 is TGTGCCAGCTCACCACCGGGACTAGCGGGGGTAGGAGAGACCCAGTACTTC. Encoded protein: CASSPPGLAGVGETQYF.

V and J are TRBV12-3 or TRBV12-4 and TRBJ1-4; no definite D call. The CDR3 has 17 amino acids. The V end lost 0 bases, the J end lost 5 bases, and 16 bases lay between the germline ends. The CDR3 spells CASSLAWRTVSNEKLFF. The DNA of the CDR3 is TGTGCCAGCAGTTTAGCTTGGCGGACGGTTAGCAATGAAAAACTGTTTTTT.

The V gene is TRBV9, the J gene TRBJ2-7; 8 bases agree with TRBD2. Trimming cost V 5 bases and J 0 bases; bases outside gene matches: 4. Looked up from germline, CDR1 is SGDLS and CDR2 is YYNGEE. The CDR3 is 14 amino acids. CDR3 loop: CASSRRGDSYEQYF. The CDR3 DNA reads as TGTGCCAGCAGTCGGCGGGGGGACTCCTACGAGCAGTACTTC.

The rearrangement joins TRBV6-2 or TRBV6-3 to TRBJ2-1; D is unresolved. Germline assignment: CDR1 MNHEY and CDR2 SVGEGT. This CDR3 contains 13 residues. Trimming took off 5 bases at V and 8 bases at J, with 13 bases between the two ends. CDR3 protein: CASSLLRSDEQFF. Here the CDR3 DNA reads TGTGCCAGCAGTCTTTTGAGGAGCGATGAGCAGTTCTTC.

This clonotype came up a few times. J is TRBJ2-5 and V is TRBV3-1; 9 positions agree with TRBD1. Germline CDR1 LGHDT, CDR2 YNNKEL (reference sequence). CDR3 length: 15 amino acids. The junction had 8 bases not matched to a gene; V was cut back by 4 bases and J by 5 bases. The DNA of the CDR3 is TGTGCCAGCAGCCCCCGGGGACAGGGATCTGAGACCCAGTACTTC. This gives the protein CASSPRGQGSETQYF.

This chain connects TRBV7-9 to TRBJ2-1; 11 bases are a match to TRBD2. The CDR3 spans 16 residues. V was pared by 5 bases and J by 2 bases, with 5 bases of the junction left unmatched. Germline CDR1 SEHNR, CDR2 FQNEAQ (reference sequence). CDR3 amino acids: CASSTTSGGPYNEQFF. As DNA, the CDR3 is TGTGCCAGCAGCACTACTAGCGGGGGCCCCTACAATGAGCAGTTCTTC. The full variable domain, rest sourced from reference TRBV7-9 and TRBJ2-1, is DTGVSQNPRHKITKRGQNVTFRCDPISEHNRLYWYRQTLGQGPEFLTYFQNEAQLEKSRLLSDRFSAERPKGSFSTLEIQRTEQGDSAMYLCASSTTSGGPYNEQFFGPGTRLTVL.

This clonotype was recorded many times. V and J are TRBV10-3 and TRBJ2-1, with no clear D. The CDR3 extends over 15 amino acids. V shed 4 bases and J shed 0 bases, with 10 bases lying between them. CDR1 is ENHRY, CDR2 SYGVKD, per germline. In DNA, the CDR3 is TGTGCCATCAGTGGTAGGCCAAACTCCTACAATGAGCAGTTCTTC. Residues: CAISGRPNSYNEQFF.

This chain connects TRBV12-3 or TRBV12-4 to TRBJ1-6, with D possibly being TRBD1 (5 bases). V lost 6 bases, J lost 10 bases, and 13 bases lay in between. The CDR3 is 13 residues long. CDR3 loop: CASRQGGESPLHF. CDR3 DNA: TGTGCCAGCAGGCAGGGTGGAGAGTCACCCCTCCACTTT.

The rearrangement links TRBV24-1 to TRBJ2-5; unclear D gene. Trimming stripped 4 bases from V and 0 bases from J, with 5 bases between. Per the germline V gene, CDR1 is KGHDR and CDR2 is SFDVKD. This CDR3 is 13 amino acids long. The DNA of the CDR3 is TGTGCCACCAGTGAGGGGAACCAAGAGACCCAGTACTTC. Translating it yields CATSEGNQETQYF.

This clonotype came up a few times. V and J are TRBV11-3 and TRBJ1-2; D not resolved. Germline loops: CDR1 SGHNT, CDR2 YENEEA. The CDR3 length is 12 residues. V lost 5 bases to trimming and J lost 3 bases, with 7 bases between them. Here the CDR3 reads CASSLRDYGYTF. As DNA, the CDR3 is TGTGCCAGCAGCCTCCGGGACTATGGCTACACCTTC. Complete variable domain (other parts from reference TRBV11-3 and TRBJ1-2): EAGVVQSPRYKIIEKKQPVAFWCNPISGHNTLYWYLQNLGQGPELLIRYENEEAVDDSQLPKDRFSAERLKGVDSTLKIQPAELGDSAVYLCASSLRDYGYTFGSGTRLTVV.